This is a list of T cell receptor beta chains from one sample in a study of blood T cell repertoires in COVID-19. Repertoires were generated with immunoSEQ multiplex PCR, while TCRdb's copy carries only in-frame clones and drops some. The profile covers 60,000 to 85,000 clones, with roughly 74% appearing a single time and roughly 15% taken by the ten largest. Source material: peripheral blood. Receptors were obtained from a human donor in a cohort sampled during active COVID-19. CDR3s include the opening cysteine and the closing phenylalanine or tryptophan. The D gene is left open where the match is weak. Expanded clones get a size class; other rows say once, few or many, or leave the size out.

size,J,D,V,DNA,CDR3
NA,TRBJ2-1,TRBD2,TRBV3-1/TRBV3-2,TGTGCCAGCAGCCAAACCGCCGGGACTAGCGCCAATGAGCAGTTCTTC,CASSQTAGTSANEQFF
few,TRBJ2-7,TRBD2,TRBV5-4,TGTGCCAGCACGAGCGGGGGCCTGATCGAGCAGTACTTC,CASTSGGLIEQYF
few,TRBJ1-3,NA,TRBV10-3,TGTGCCATCAGGCAGGAAAACACCATATATTTT,CAIRQENTIYF
NA,TRBJ2-4,TRBD1,TRBV9,TGTGCCAGCAGCCCAGGGACAGGTTCGAATTCCAAAAACATTCAGTACTTC,CASSPGTGSNSKNIQYF
NA,TRBJ1-1,NA,TRBV7-8,TGTGCCAGCAGCCCAAAAACCCCGACAGTGAACACTGAAGCTTTCTTT,CASSPKTPTVNTEAFF
NA,TRBJ1-4,NA,TRBV30,TGTGCCCGGGGGGAGGGTGTATCCAGTGAAAAACTGTTTTTT,CARGEGVSSEKLFF
few,TRBJ1-4,NA,TRBV28,TGTGCCAGCAGAACAGGGCCAACTAATGAAAAACTGTTTTTT,CASRTGPTNEKLFF
NA,TRBJ2-5,TRBD1,TRBV10-3,TGTGCCATCAGTATTTCAGGGGGAGAGACCCAGTACTTC,CAISISGGETQYF
NA,TRBJ1-2,TRBD1,TRBV5-6,TGTGCCACCAGCTTACGGGGGTACCCGAAGGGGGCCCAGGACTATGGCTACACCTTC,CATSLRGYPKGAQDYGYTF
NA,TRBJ2-2,TRBD2,TRBV6-5,TGTGCCAGCGGCAGCGCACTAGCGCCCACCGGGGAGCTGTTTTTT,CASGSALAPTGELFF
NA,TRBJ2-7,TRBD1,TRBV24-1,TGTGCCACCAGTGATTTGGGGGACAGGGACCTCTACGAGCAGTACTTC,CATSDLGDRDLYEQYF
NA,TRBJ1-5,NA,TRBV27,TGTGCCAGCAGTCAGGGGCCAGGGAGGGATCAGCCCCAGCATTTT,CASSQGPGRDQPQHF
NA,TRBJ2-3,TRBD2,TRBV10-3,TGTGCCATCAGTGCTTCTAGCGGGGGACCCACAGATACGCAGTATTTT,CAISASSGGPTDTQYF
NA,TRBJ2-7,TRBD2,TRBV7-2,TGTGCCAGCAGTCCGGTCGGGGGGAGCACCTACGAGCAGTACTTC,CASSPVGGSTYEQYF
NA,TRBJ1-1,NA,TRBV30,TGTGCCTGGAGTACAGGGCAGAACACTGAAGCTTTCTTT,CAWSTGQNTEAFF
NA,TRBJ1-3,NA,TRBV2,TGTGCCAGCAGTGAAGACAGGTTCTCTGGAAACACCATATATTTT,CASSEDRFSGNTIYF
NA,TRBJ2-7,TRBD2,TRBV4-1,TGCGCCAGCAGCCAAGGGGAGCGGGAGACGTACGAGCAGTACTTC,CASSQGERETYEQYF
once,TRBJ2-3,TRBD1,TRBV18,TGTGCCAGCTCACCAGGGACAGGAGCTAGCACAGATACGCAGTATTTT,CASSPGTGASTDTQYF
NA,TRBJ1-6,NA,TRBV18,TGTGCCAGCTCCCTACAGGAGACTTTTTCGTCCTATAATTCACCCCTCCACTTT,CASSLQETFSSYNSPLHF
few,TRBJ1-3,NA,TRBV3-1/TRBV3-2,TGTGCCAGCAGTCTCTATCATGGAAACACCATATATTTT,CASSLYHGNTIYF
once,TRBJ2-5,NA,TRBV6-5,TGTGCCAGCAGCCTACAGGGACGGGAGACCCAGTACTTC,CASSLQGRETQYF
NA,TRBJ2-5,NA,TRBV2,TGTGCCAGCATGTTTAGCAGTTACCAAGAGACCCAGTACTTC,CASMFSSYQETQYF
NA,TRBJ2-7,TRBD1,TRBV10-3,TGTGCCGCTTCCACGGGACAGGGCTCCGAGCAGTACTTC,CAASTGQGSEQYF
NA,TRBJ2-1,TRBD2,TRBV3-1/TRBV3-2,TGTGCCAGCAGCCAGGGACTAGGGGTTGAGCAGTTCTTC,CASSQGLGVEQFF
NA,TRBJ2-3,NA,TRBV9,TGTGCCAGCAGCATGGGACTCCGAGGAGAGACAGATACGCAGTATTTT,CASSMGLRGETDTQYF
NA,TRBJ2-1,TRBD1,TRBV9,TGTGCCAGCAGCGTAGCACCGGGACAGGGATGGGGGAATGAGCAGTTCTTC,CASSVAPGQGWGNEQFF
NA,TRBJ2-1,TRBD1,TRBV4-3,TGCGCCAGCAGCCAGGAAGACAGGGGGGGGTTAGATGAGCAGTTCTTC,CASSQEDRGGLDEQFF
few,TRBJ2-7,TRBD1,TRBV5-4,TGTGCCAGCAGCTTGGAGGGACAGAGGACCCCCTACGAGCAGTACTTC,CASSLEGQRTPYEQYF
NA,TRBJ2-7,TRBD2,TRBV6-2/TRBV6-3,TGTGCCAGCAGTACCGGGACTAGCGGGAACTACGAGCAGTACTTC,CASSTGTSGNYEQYF
NA,TRBJ1-4,NA,TRBV7-6,TGTGCCAGCAGCTTACCCCAGGGTTCATATGAAAAACTGTTTTTT,CASSLPQGSYEKLFF
NA,TRBJ2-1,TRBD2,TRBV19,TGTGCCAGTAGTATGGCTAGCGGGGCACCCAATGAGCAGTTCTTC,CASSMASGAPNEQFF
NA,TRBJ2-2,NA,TRBV6-6,TGTGCCAGCAGCCGAGGACAAAACACCGGGGAGCTGTTTTTT,CASSRGQNTGELFF
NA,TRBJ2-4,NA,TRBV15,TGTGCCACCAGCAGAGTTGGAGGCTTAGCCAAAAACATTCAGTACTTC,CATSRVGGLAKNIQYF
NA,TRBJ1-2,NA,TRBV7-2,TGTGCCAGCAGCCCCCGTCCCGGGTCCGATGGCTACACCTTC,CASSPRPGSDGYTF
NA,TRBJ2-7,TRBD2,TRBV5-1,TGCGCCAGCAGCCGAGGGACTAGCGGAGCCTACGAGCAGTACTTC,CASSRGTSGAYEQYF
NA,TRBJ1-1,NA,TRBV11-2,TGTGCCAGCAGCTATTCCGGGACAACTGAAGCTTTCTTT,CASSYSGTTEAFF
NA,TRBJ2-4,NA,TRBV30,TGTGCCTGGACCCAAACCAATTGGCGGGACGTAGCCAAAAACATTCAGTACTTC,CAWTQTNWRDVAKNIQYF
NA,TRBJ2-7,TRBD2,TRBV23-1,TGCGCCAGCAGTCAGCCTGGACTAGCGACTCCCTCCTACGAGCAGTACTTC,CASSQPGLATPSYEQYF
NA,TRBJ2-3,NA,TRBV3-1/TRBV3-2,TGTGCCAGCAGCCCCCCTGGGCCTCCTGGCACAGATACGCAGTATTTT,CASSPPGPPGTDTQYF
NA,TRBJ2-1,TRBD2,TRBV18,TGTGCCAGCTCCCAGGGGACTAGCGGCTACAATGAGCAGTTCTTC,CASSQGTSGYNEQFF
NA,TRBJ2-2,TRBD2,TRBV6-5,TGTGCCAGCAGTCAGCGGGGGAACACCGGGGAGCTGTTTTTT,CASSQRGNTGELFF
once,TRBJ2-3,TRBD1,TRBV11-3,TGTGCCAGCAGCGCAAGACAGGGTTCAGATACGCAGTATTTT,CASSARQGSDTQYF
once,TRBJ1-2,NA,TRBV28,TGTGCCAGCAGTTCCTCCGGGTTTGAGGTAGTTGGCTACACCTTC,CASSSSGFEVVGYTF
NA,TRBJ2-1,TRBD1,TRBV18,TGTGCCAGCTCACCGACAGGGAACAATGAGCAGTTCTTC,CASSPTGNNEQFF
NA,TRBJ1-1,NA,TRBV6-5,TGTGCCAGCAGCCCGACAGTGCTGAACACTGAAGCTTTCTTT,CASSPTVLNTEAFF
NA,TRBJ2-3,TRBD2,TRBV5-1,TGCGCCAGCAGCACTGCTAGCGGGAGGGGCACAGATACGCAGTATTTT,CASSTASGRGTDTQYF
NA,TRBJ2-1,TRBD1,TRBV29-1,TGCAGCGTTGAAGTATGGGACAGTGCCTACAATGAGCAGTTCTTC,CSVEVWDSAYNEQFF
once,TRBJ2-1,NA,TRBV5-1,TGCGCCAGCAGCTCCGATCCGTTTGCAGACAATGAGCAGTTCTTC,CASSSDPFADNEQFF
NA,TRBJ2-1,TRBD2,TRBV3-1/TRBV3-2,TGTGCCAGCAGCCAAGATCGACTAGCGTACAATGAGCAGTTCTTC,CASSQDRLAYNEQFF
NA,TRBJ2-3,NA,TRBV5-1,TGCGCCAGCAGTCTTTCAGATACGCAGTATTTT,CASSLSDTQYF
NA,TRBJ1-5,NA,TRBV3-1/TRBV3-2,TGTGCCAGCAGCCGGGGTGGGAGTGGCAATCAGCCCCAGCATTTT,CASSRGGSGNQPQHF